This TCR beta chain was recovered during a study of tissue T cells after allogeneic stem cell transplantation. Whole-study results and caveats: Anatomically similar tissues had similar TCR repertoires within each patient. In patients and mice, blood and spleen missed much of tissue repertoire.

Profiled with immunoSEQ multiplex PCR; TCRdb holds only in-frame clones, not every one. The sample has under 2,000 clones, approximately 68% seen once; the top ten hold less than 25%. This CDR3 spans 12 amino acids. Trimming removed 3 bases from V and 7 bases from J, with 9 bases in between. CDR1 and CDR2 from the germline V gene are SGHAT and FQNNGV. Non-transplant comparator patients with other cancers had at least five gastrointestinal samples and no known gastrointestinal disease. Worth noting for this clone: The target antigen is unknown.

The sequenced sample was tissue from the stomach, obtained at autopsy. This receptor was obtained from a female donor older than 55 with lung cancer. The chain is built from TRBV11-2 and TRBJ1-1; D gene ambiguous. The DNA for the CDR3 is TGTGCCAGCAGCTTCACGAGGGTTGAAGCTTTCTTT. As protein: CASSFTRVEAFF.